Listed below are T cell receptor beta chains from one sample, sequenced in a study of immune characterization of retroperitoneal liposarcoma. From the PCR reads, TCRdb called clonotypes with MiXCR, one entry per CDR3 protein. Among several thousand distinct CDR3 sequences listed, just under 30% were seen once. The material sequenced was blood. The source of these receptors is a male donor with retroperitoneal liposarcoma. CDR3s include the opening cysteine and the closing phenylalanine or tryptophan. D genes are given only for firm matches. Where a row states a size, it is once, few, many or the class of an expanded clone; other rows omit it.

v_call	d_call	clone_size	j_call	cdr3_aa	cdr3_nt
TRBV6-5	-	-	TRBJ1-3	CASLGHGNTIYF	TGTGCCAGCCTTGGACACGGAAACACCATATATTTT
TRBV27	-	-	TRBJ2-1	CASSFLGLAKNIQFF	TGTGCCAGCAGTTTTCTAGGTCTAGCCAAAAACATTCAGTTCTTC
TRBV3-1	-	few	TRBJ2-3	CASSQSDRLDTQYF	TGTGCCAGCAGCCAGTCGGACAGACTCGATACGCAGTATTTT
TRBV7-3	-	-	TRBJ2-7	CASSPGGGLSSYEQYF	TGTGCCAGCAGCCCAGGCGGCGGGCTCAGCTCCTACGAGCAGTACTTC
TRBV6-5	-	-	TRBJ1-3	CASSRGQGAGNTIYF	TGTGCCAGCAGTCGGGGCCAGGGAGCTGGAAACACCATATATTTT
TRBV6-1	-	medium-sized	TRBJ2-1	CASSEWDKPYNEQFF	TGTGCCAGCAGTGAATGGGACAAGCCTTACAATGAGCAGTTCTTC
TRBV7-8	-	-	TRBJ2-5	CASSLAGAGQETQYF	TGTGCCAGCAGCTTAGCTGGAGCAGGCCAAGAGACCCAGTACTTC
TRBV12-3/TRBV12-4	TRBD1	many	TRBJ2-3	CASSSPTGGVTDTQYF	TGTGCCAGCAGTTCCCCGACAGGGGGGGTCACAGATACGCAGTATTTT
TRBV6-1	TRBD2	hyperexpanded	TRBJ2-1	CASRLAVWSEQFF	TGTGCCAGCAGGCTAGCGGTGTGGAGTGAGCAGTTCTTC
TRBV7-2	TRBD1	-	TRBJ1-4	CASSLGQGSREKLFF	TGTGCCAGCAGCCTGGGACAGGGGAGTCGGGAAAAACTGTTTTTT
TRBV6-1	TRBD1	-	TRBJ2-1	CASSDRGQFF	TGTGCCAGCAGCGACAGGGGGCAGTTCTTC
TRBV4-1	-	few	TRBJ2-3	CASSQNPGEQYPQYF	TGCGCCAGCAGCCAAAACCCCGGGGAACAGTATCCGCAGTATTTT
TRBV14	TRBD2	-	TRBJ2-3	CASSQQGLIETNTQYF	TGTGCCAGCAGCCAACAGGGACTAATTGAGACCAATACGCAGTATTTT
TRBV12-3/TRBV12-4	TRBD1	large	TRBJ2-3	CASRPGTGRTDTQYF	TGTGCCAGCAGACCCGGGACAGGGAGAACAGATACGCAGTATTTT
TRBV6-1	-	many	TRBJ2-5	CASSARGGSETQYF	TGTGCCAGCAGCGCTAGAGGGGGGAGTGAGACCCAGTACTTC
TRBV6-1	TRBD2	large	TRBJ2-3	CASSGLASTDTQYF	TGTGCCAGCAGTGGACTAGCTAGCACAGATACGCAGTATTTT
TRBV4-1	TRBD2	-	TRBJ2-5	CASSQIGAGGTRETQYF	TGCGCCAGCAGCCAAATCGGAGCGGGAGGGACCAGAGAGACCCAGTACTTC
TRBV4-1	-	-	TRBJ2-2	CASSQAGKSTGELFF	TGCGCCAGCAGCCAAGCGGGAAAGTCCACCGGGGAGCTGTTTTTT